Listed below are T cell receptor beta chains from one sample, sequenced in a study of neurological immune-mediated disorders. MiXCR was run by TCRdb on the 5' RACE reads, yielding one entry per CDR3 protein. The table lists about 84,000 distinct CDR3 sequences, 10% of them singletons, with under 2% in the top ten. Source material: PBMCs. These receptors came from a man aged 40-50 years in good health. CDR3s include the opening cysteine and the closing phenylalanine or tryptophan. D genes are given only for firm matches. Clone sizes are given selectively: once, few, many, or a class where the clone is expanded.

abundance: few; v_gene: TRBV12-3/TRBV12-4; d_gene: NA; j_gene: TRBJ2-6; CDR3nt: TGTGCCAGCAGTTTGGAGGGGAGGTCTGGGGCCAACGTCCTGACTTTC; CDR3aa: CASSLEGRSGANVLTF
abundance: NA; v_gene: TRBV6-6; d_gene: NA; j_gene: TRBJ2-1; CDR3nt: TGTGCCAGCAGTTACACTGGGACTCCCAATGAGCAGTTATTC; CDR3aa: CASSYTGTPNEQLF
abundance: many; v_gene: TRBV20-1; d_gene: TRBD2; j_gene: TRBJ2-1; CDR3nt: TGCAGTGCTATCCCCGAAGAGCGGGGGGGCCAATACAATGAGCAGTTCTTC; CDR3aa: CSAIPEERGGQYNEQFF
abundance: many; v_gene: TRBV5-6; d_gene: NA; j_gene: TRBJ1-1; CDR3nt: TGTGCCAGCAGCTTGGTTCGAAGGGTGACTGAAGCTTTCTTT; CDR3aa: CASSLVRRVTEAFF
abundance: many; v_gene: TRBV5-1; d_gene: TRBD2; j_gene: TRBJ2-2; CDR3nt: TGCGCCAGCAGCTTCCCCCTAAGCGGGGGGGTTGCCGGGGAGCTGTTTTTT; CDR3aa: CASSFPLSGGVAGELFF
abundance: NA; v_gene: TRBV2; d_gene: NA; j_gene: TRBJ1-2; CDR3nt: TGTGCCAGCAGTATCCGCCGGACAAAATTATTATCCTTC; CDR3aa: CASSIRRTKLLSF
abundance: NA; v_gene: TRBV2; d_gene: TRBD2; j_gene: TRBJ2-1; CDR3nt: TGTGCCAGCAGTGAAGCGACTAGCGGACTGTACAATGAGCAGTTCTTC; CDR3aa: CASSEATSGLYNEQFF
abundance: many; v_gene: TRBV6-2/TRBV6-3; d_gene: NA; j_gene: TRBJ1-1; CDR3nt: TGTGCCACTTATACCTGGACCTCAAGCCCGTCTGAAGCTTTCTTT; CDR3aa: CATYTWTSSPSEAFF
abundance: many; v_gene: TRBV11-2; d_gene: NA; j_gene: TRBJ2-7; CDR3nt: TGTGCCAGCAGCTCCCGTGGGGTGACGATGGGGGAGCAGTACTTC; CDR3aa: CASSSRGVTMGEQYF
abundance: many; v_gene: TRBV5-1; d_gene: NA; j_gene: TRBJ2-3; CDR3nt: TGCGCCAGCAGCTTGTCCGCAGATACGCAGTATTTT; CDR3aa: CASSLSADTQYF
abundance: many; v_gene: TRBV5-1; d_gene: TRBD1; j_gene: TRBJ2-3; CDR3nt: TGCGCCAGCAGCTTAAGACAGGGGGCTACAGATACGCAGTATTTT; CDR3aa: CASSLRQGATDTQYF
abundance: many; v_gene: TRBV29-1; d_gene: NA; j_gene: TRBJ2-7; CDR3nt: TGCAGCGTTGAGATGGTAGAGGCGACACCGTCCCTAGAGGAGCAGTACTTC; CDR3aa: CSVEMVEATPSLEEQYF
abundance: NA; v_gene: TRBV5-1; d_gene: NA; j_gene: TRBJ2-6; CDR3nt: TGCGCCAGCAGCTTGGCGGCCAGCTCTGGGGCCAACGTCCTGACTTTC; CDR3aa: CASSLAASSGANVLTF
abundance: many; v_gene: TRBV12-3/TRBV12-4; d_gene: TRBD2; j_gene: TRBJ2-1; CDR3nt: TGTGCCAGCAGTTTCGGTTCACTGGCTAGCGGGAAAATTAATGAGCAGTTCTTC; CDR3aa: CASSFGSLASGKINEQFF
abundance: many; v_gene: TRBV5-6; d_gene: NA; j_gene: TRBJ2-7; CDR3nt: TGTGCCAGCAGCTGGGGCACTGGGGAGCAGTACTTC; CDR3aa: CASSWGTGEQYF
abundance: many; v_gene: TRBV7-2; d_gene: NA; j_gene: TRBJ2-6; CDR3nt: TGTGCCAGCAGCTTAGTAGGCTCTGGGGCCAACGTCCTGACTTTC; CDR3aa: CASSLVGSGANVLTF
abundance: many; v_gene: TRBV29-1; d_gene: NA; j_gene: TRBJ2-7; CDR3nt: TGCAGCGTTGGGCTGAGCCCCTACGAGCAGTACTTC; CDR3aa: CSVGLSPYEQYF
abundance: many; v_gene: TRBV12-3/TRBV12-4; d_gene: NA; j_gene: TRBJ2-5; CDR3nt: TGTGCCAGCAGTTTCGTGGTCCAAGAGACCCAGTACTTC; CDR3aa: CASSFVVQETQYF
abundance: many; v_gene: TRBV9; d_gene: NA; j_gene: TRBJ2-1; CDR3nt: TGTGCCAGCAGCCCTCCCTCTGAGCGGATGAGCTCCTACAATGAGCAGTTCTTC; CDR3aa: CASSPPSERMSSYNEQFF
abundance: NA; v_gene: TRBV6-5; d_gene: TRBD1; j_gene: TRBJ2-5; CDR3nt: TGTGCCAGCAGTTCTCCGGGACAGGGAGGAGAGACCCAGTACTTC; CDR3aa: CASSSPGQGGETQYF
abundance: many; v_gene: TRBV9; d_gene: NA; j_gene: TRBJ2-7; CDR3nt: TGTGCCAGCAGTGCCGGGACTTTCTACGAGCAGTACTTC; CDR3aa: CASSAGTFYEQYF
abundance: NA; v_gene: TRBV5-1; d_gene: NA; j_gene: TRBJ1-2; CDR3nt: TGCGCCAGCACCTTGACCCCGGGGATCTATAGCTACACCTTC; CDR3aa: CASTLTPGIYSYTF